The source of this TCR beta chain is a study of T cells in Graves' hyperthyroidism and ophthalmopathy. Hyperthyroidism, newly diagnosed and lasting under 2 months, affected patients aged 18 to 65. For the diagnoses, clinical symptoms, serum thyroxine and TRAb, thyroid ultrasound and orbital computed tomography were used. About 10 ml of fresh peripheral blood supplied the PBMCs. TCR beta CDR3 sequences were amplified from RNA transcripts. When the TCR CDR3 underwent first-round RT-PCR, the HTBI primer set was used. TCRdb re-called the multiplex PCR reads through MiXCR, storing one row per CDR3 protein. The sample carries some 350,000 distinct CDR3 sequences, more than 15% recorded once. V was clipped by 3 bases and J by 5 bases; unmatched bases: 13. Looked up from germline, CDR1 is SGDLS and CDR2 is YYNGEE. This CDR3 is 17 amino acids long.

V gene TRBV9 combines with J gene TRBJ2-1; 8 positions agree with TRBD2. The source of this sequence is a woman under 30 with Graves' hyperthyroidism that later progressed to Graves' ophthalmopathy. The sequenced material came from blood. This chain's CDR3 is CASSGGTLAGLHNEQFF. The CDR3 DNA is TGTGCCAGCAGCGGAGGGACCTTAGCGGGACTCCACAATGAGCAGTTCTTC.